These 9 T cell receptor beta chains originate from one sample sequenced in a study of graft-versus-host responses after intestinal transplantation. TCRdb's table, derived via immunoSEQ multiplex PCR, lists solely in-frame clones and lacks some. This table has 95,000 to 130,000 clones, approximately 90% appearing once. These receptors' antigens are unknown. The sample here was unstimulated CD4+ T cells sorted from spleen or lymph node cells, taken before intestinal transplant. The receptors shown here come from a human donor who received an intestinal transplant.

The chain couples TRBV7-2 to TRBJ2-2, with a tentative D call TRBD2 (7 bases). CDR3 length: 18 residues. Germline V gene lookup returns CDR1 SGHTA and CDR2 FQGNSA. V lost 5 bases to trimming and J lost 5 bases, with 24 bases between them. The CDR3 DNA reads as TGTGCCAGCAGCGTTATTTCGGGGGGCAAGTTGGGAACCGGGGAGCTGTTTTTT. Residues: CASSVISGGKLGTGELFF. Filled out from reference TRBV7-2 and TRBJ2-2, the complete variable domain reads GAGVSQSPSNKVTEKGKDVELRCDPISGHTALYWYRQSLGQGLEFLIYFQGNSAPDKSGLPSDRFSAERTGGSVSTLTIQRTQQEDSAVYLCASSVISGGKLGTGELFFGEGSRLTVL.

The chain carries TRBV5-6 and TRBJ2-3, with D perhaps TRBD2 (5 bases). This CDR3 has 15 amino acids. Germline V CDR1 and CDR2: SGHDT, YYEEEE. V was trimmed by 2 bases and J by 6 bases, leaving 16 bases between them. The CDR3 DNA reads as TGTGCCAGCAGCTTAGAGGGTGAGGAGGTGGATACGCAGTATTTT. It yields the protein CASSLEGEEVDTQYF.

The chain combines TRBV18 with TRBJ2-7; the D gene is possibly TRBD1 (5 bases). The CDR3 sequence is 13 residues long. V lost 3 bases, J lost 2 bases, and 8 bases lay in between. The germline CDR1 and CDR2 sequences are KGHSH and LQKENI. CDR3 nucleotides: TGTGCCAGCTCACCCAGGGTAGCCTACGAGCAGTACTTC. Translating gives CASSPRVAYEQYF.

The chain links TRBV7-9 to TRBJ1-1; D remains unclear. This CDR3 region has 15 residues. The V end was cut by 5 bases, the J end by 0 bases, with 13 bases between. CDR1 and CDR2 (germline): SEHNR, FQNEAQ (reference sequence). The CDR3 loop is CASSHQRDMNTEAFF. The CDR3 DNA sequence: TGTGCCAGCAGCCATCAAAGAGATATGAACACTGAAGCTTTCTTT.

This chain connects TRBV5-1 to TRBJ1-2; possibly TRBD1 for D (6 bases). The CDR3 has 14 residues. CDR1 is SGHRS and CDR2 is YFSETQ in the germline V gene. V lost 4 bases, J lost 6 bases, and 16 bases lay in between. In DNA, the CDR3 is TGCGCCAGCAGCCCGCAAACAGGGTCGGATGGCTACACCTTC. Protein: CASSPQTGSDGYTF.

V usage is TRBV25-1 and J usage is TRBJ2-7, with 8 positions matching TRBD1. The ends lost 8 bases at V and 7 bases at J; junction bases unmatched: 7. This CDR3 contains 12 residues. Germline loops: CDR1 MGHDK, CDR2 SYGVNS. This CDR3 is CASSRTGREQYF. For the CDR3, the DNA is TGTGCCAGCTCCCGGACAGGGCGGGAGCAGTACTTC.

The chain couples TRBV7-8 to TRBJ1-5; a weak D match, TRBD1 (5 bases). CDR3 size: 13 residues. Germline CDR1 reads SGHVS; CDR2 reads FQNEAQ. The V gene lost 2 bases and the J gene lost 7 bases, with 9 bases spanning the gap. CDR3 coding DNA: TGTGCCAGCAGCTTACAGGGTGGCCAGCCCCAGCATTTT. Protein product: CASSLQGGQPQHF. The full variable domain, with the rest looked up from reference TRBV7-8 and TRBJ1-5, is GAGVSQSPRYKVAKRGQDVALRCDPISGHVSLFWYQQALGQGPEFLTYFQNEAQLDKSGLPSDRFFAERPEGSVSTLKIQRTQQEDSAVYLCASSLQGGQPQHFGDGTRLSIL.

J is TRBJ2-2 and V is TRBV30; 12 bases map to TRBD1. The CDR3 runs to 16 residues. Germline lookup yields CDR1 GTSNPN and CDR2 SVGIG (reference sequence). Unmatched junction bases numbered 8, after V lost 2 bases and J lost 7 bases. CDR3 nucleotide sequence: TGTGCCTGGAGTAGAGGGACAGGGGGCGATGACGGGGAGCTGTTTTTT. Protein product: CAWSRGTGGDDGELFF.

V usage is TRBV30 and J usage is TRBJ1-5; unclear D gene. V was pared by 0 bases and J by 4 bases, with 7 bases between. CDR1 and CDR2 from the germline V gene are GTSNPN and SVGIG (reference sequence). This CDR3 has 13 residues. The CDR3 loop reads CAWSVSSNQPQHF. CDR3 nucleotides: TGTGCCTGGAGTGTATCCTCGAATCAGCCCCAGCATTTT.